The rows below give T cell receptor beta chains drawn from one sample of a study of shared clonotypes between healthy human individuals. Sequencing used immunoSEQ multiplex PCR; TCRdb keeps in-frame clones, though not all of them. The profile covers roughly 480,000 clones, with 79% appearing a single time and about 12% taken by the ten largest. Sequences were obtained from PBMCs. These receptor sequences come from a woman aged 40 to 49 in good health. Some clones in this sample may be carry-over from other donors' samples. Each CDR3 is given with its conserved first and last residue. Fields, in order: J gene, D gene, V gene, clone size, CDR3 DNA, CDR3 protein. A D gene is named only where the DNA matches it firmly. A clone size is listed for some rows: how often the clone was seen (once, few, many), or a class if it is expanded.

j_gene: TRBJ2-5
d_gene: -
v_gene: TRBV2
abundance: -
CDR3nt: TGTGCCACCACAGGTCTGGGGGAGACCCAGTACTTC
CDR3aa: CATTGLGETQYF

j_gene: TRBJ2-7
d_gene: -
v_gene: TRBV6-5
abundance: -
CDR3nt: TGTGCCAGCAGTGCCCCAGGGGGGGTGGGAGAGCAGTACTTC
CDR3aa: CASSAPGGVGEQYF

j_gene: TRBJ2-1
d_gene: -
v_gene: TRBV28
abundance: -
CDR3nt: TGTGCCAGCAGTTTAATTAGCGGAGGCGTCTACAATGAGCAGTTCTTC
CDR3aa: CASSLISGGVYNEQFF

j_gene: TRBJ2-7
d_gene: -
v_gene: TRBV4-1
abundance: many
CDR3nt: TGCGCCAGCAGCCAACCCCTAACGACTTACACCCCCTACGAGCAGTACTTC
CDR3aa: CASSQPLTTYTPYEQYF

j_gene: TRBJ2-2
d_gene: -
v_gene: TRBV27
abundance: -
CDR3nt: TGTGCCAGCAGTTTATTTTATCGGTCAGAGAACACCGGGGAGCTGTTTTTT
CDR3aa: CASSLFYRSENTGELFF

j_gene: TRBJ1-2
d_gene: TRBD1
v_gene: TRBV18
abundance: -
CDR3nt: TGTGCCAGCTCCCCCCCAGGGGGCCACTATGGCTACACCTTC
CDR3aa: CASSPPGGHYGYTF

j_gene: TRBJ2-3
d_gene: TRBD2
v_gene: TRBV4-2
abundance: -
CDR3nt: TGTGCCAGCAGCCAAGGCCTAGCGGGAGCCGGCACAGATACGCAGTATTTT
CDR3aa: CASSQGLAGAGTDTQYF

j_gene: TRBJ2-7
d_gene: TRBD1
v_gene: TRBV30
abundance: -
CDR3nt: TGTGCCTGGAGAGGACAGGGGGCGAACGAGCAGTACTTC
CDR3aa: CAWRGQGANEQYF

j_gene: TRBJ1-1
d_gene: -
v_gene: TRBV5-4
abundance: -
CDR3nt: TGTGCCAGCAGCCACAAGGGGGGCACTGAAGCTTTCTTT
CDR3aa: CASSHKGGTEAFF

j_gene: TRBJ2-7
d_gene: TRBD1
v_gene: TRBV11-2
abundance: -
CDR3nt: TGTGCCAGCAGCCCACGACAGGGGCCCAACTACGAGCAGTACTTC
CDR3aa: CASSPRQGPNYEQYF

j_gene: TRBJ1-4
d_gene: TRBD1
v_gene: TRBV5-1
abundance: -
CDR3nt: TGCGCCAGCAGCTTGGGACAGGGAAGTGAAAAACTGTTTTTT
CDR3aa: CASSLGQGSEKLFF

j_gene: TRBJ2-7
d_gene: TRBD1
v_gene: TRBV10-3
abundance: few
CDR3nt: TGTGCCATCAGTGAGGTACAGGGGGCTTACGAGCAGTACTTC
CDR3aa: CAISEVQGAYEQYF

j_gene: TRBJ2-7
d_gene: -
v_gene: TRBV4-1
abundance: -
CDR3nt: TGCGCCAGCAGCCGCATTTCACAGGGTCCCTCCTACGAGCAGTACTTC
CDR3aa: CASSRISQGPSYEQYF

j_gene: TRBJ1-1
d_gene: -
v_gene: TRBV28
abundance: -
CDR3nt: TGTGCCAGCAGTTTATGGGCAGGCCGGAACACTGAAGCTTTCTTT
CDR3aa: CASSLWAGRNTEAFF

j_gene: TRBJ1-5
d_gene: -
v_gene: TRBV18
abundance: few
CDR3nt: TGTGCCAGCTCACCGGAAGGGCCTCAGCCCCAGCATTTT
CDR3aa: CASSPEGPQPQHF